These T cell receptor beta chains were read from a single sample in a study of blood T cell repertoires in COVID-19. Assay: immunoSEQ multiplex PCR; the TCRdb copy retains only in-frame clones and omits some. The sample holds around 100,000 clones, roughly 80% seen once. The specimen was peripheral blood. Receptors were obtained from a woman older than 75 with active or convalescent COVID-19. Both conserved end residues are part of each CDR3. The D gene is left open where the match is weak. Not every row has a clone size; where given, it reads once, few, many or a size class.

clone_size cdr3_length j_call d_call v_call cdr3_aa cdr3_nt
NA 16 TRBJ1-5 NA TRBV7-2 CASRAEGGRYDQPQHF TGTGCCAGCAGGGCCGAGGGGGGGCGATACGATCAGCCCCAGCATTTT
NA 17 TRBJ1-3 NA TRBV19 CASKRHGEDNSGNTIYF TGTGCCAGTAAACGCCACGGGGAGGATAACTCTGGAAACACCATATATTTT
NA 13 TRBJ1-5 NA TRBV11-2 CASSSGSNQPQHF TGTGCCAGCAGCTCAGGTAGCAATCAGCCCCAGCATTTT
once 16 TRBJ1-2 TRBD1 TRBV7-8 CASSLSAGGSNYGYTF TGTGCCAGCAGCTTATCCGCAGGGGGCTCTAACTATGGCTACACCTTC
NA 17 TRBJ2-7 TRBD1 TRBV15 CATSPPGQGKLAYEQYF TGTGCCACCAGTCCACCGGGACAGGGGAAGTTGGCCTACGAGCAGTACTTC
NA 14 TRBJ2-2 TRBD2 TRBV20-1 CSASGLAGDGELFF TGCAGTGCTAGTGGACTAGCGGGAGACGGGGAGCTGTTTTTT
NA 15 TRBJ1-2 NA TRBV5-1 CASSLAPGSFNGYTF TGCGCCAGCAGCTTGGCCCCGGGGAGTTTCAATGGCTACACCTTC
NA 14 TRBJ1-4 NA TRBV5-1 CASSLEPTNEKLFF TGCGCCAGCAGCTTGGAGCCAACTAATGAAAAACTGTTTTTT
NA 13 TRBJ1-5 NA TRBV5-5 CASSLDSTWAQHF TGTGCCAGCAGCTTGGACAGTACGTGGGCCCAGCATTTT
NA 16 TRBJ1-5 TRBD1 TRBV19 CASGGTGQSSNQPQHF TGTGCCAGTGGCGGGACAGGGCAATCTAGCAATCAGCCCCAGCATTTT
NA 13 TRBJ1-4 NA TRBV5-1 CASSLGRGGKLFF TGCGCCAGCAGCTTGGGAAGAGGGGGAAAACTGTTTTTT
NA 15 TRBJ1-2 TRBD1 TRBV7-2 CASSLSRQGLYGYTF TGTGCCAGCAGCTTATCGAGACAGGGGCTCTATGGCTACACCTTC
NA 15 TRBJ1-5 TRBD1 TRBV7-9 CASSFVSGGEQPQHF TGTGCCAGCAGCTTTGTTTCAGGGGGCGAGCAGCCCCAGCATTTT
NA 16 TRBJ1-4 NA TRBV11-2 CASSLARGDNNEKLFF TGTGCCAGCAGCTTAGCACGGGGGGACAATAATGAAAAACTGTTTTTT
NA 14 TRBJ1-1 TRBD1 TRBV2 CASRGDRALPEAFF TGTGCCAGCAGGGGGGACAGGGCCCTACCTGAAGCTTTCTTT
NA 15 TRBJ1-1 NA TRBV5-8 CASSHAYLRNTEAFF TGTGCCAGCAGCCACGCATACCTGCGGAACACTGAAGCTTTCTTT
NA 14 TRBJ2-5 NA TRBV19 CASSIVLDQETQYF TGTGCCAGTAGTATCGTCCTAGACCAAGAGACCCAGTACTTC
NA 14 TRBJ2-7 TRBD1 TRBV9 CASSPRTGDYEQYF TGTGCCAGCAGCCCTCGGACAGGGGACTACGAGCAGTACTTC
once 16 TRBJ1-6 NA TRBV6-5 CASSYSLSRIRSPLHF TGTGCCAGCAGTTACTCGTTGTCGCGGATTCGTTCACCCCTCCACTTT
few 13 TRBJ1-2 TRBD1 TRBV3-1/TRBV3-2 CASRTDRNYGYTF TGTGCCAGCAGGACGGACAGGAACTATGGCTACACCTTC
NA 16 TRBJ1-1 TRBD1 TRBV19 CASSIVSGTGRTEAFF TGTGCCAGTAGTATAGTTTCCGGGACAGGCAGGACTGAAGCTTTCTTT
NA 15 TRBJ1-2 TRBD1 TRBV28 CASHSRTGEDYGYTF TGTGCCAGCCACTCCCGGACAGGGGAGGACTATGGCTACACCTTC
few 18 TRBJ2-3 TRBD2 TRBV3-1/TRBV3-2 CASSHLGLAESSTDTQYF TGTGCCAGCAGCCATCTCGGACTAGCGGAATCTAGCACAGATACGCAGTATTTT
NA 14 TRBJ2-1 NA TRBV7-9 CASSHFRGRNEQFF TGTGCCAGCAGCCACTTTAGGGGTCGCAATGAGCAGTTCTTC
NA 16 TRBJ2-1 TRBD2 TRBV19 CASSAFSGGPHNEQFF TGTGCCAGTAGTGCCTTTAGCGGGGGGCCCCACAATGAGCAGTTCTTC
NA 16 TRBJ2-1 NA TRBV6-2/TRBV6-3 CASSYTLGTNYNEQFF TGTGCCAGCAGTTACACCCTAGGAACCAACTACAATGAGCAGTTCTTC
NA 15 TRBJ1-2 TRBD1 TRBV5-4 CASSLGQGYVYGYTF TGTGCCAGCAGCTTGGGACAGGGGTATGTCTATGGCTACACCTTC
NA 16 TRBJ1-2 NA TRBV24-1 CATSDAAGFNRGGYTF TGTGCCACCAGTGATGCAGCAGGGTTCAACCGAGGTGGCTACACCTTC
NA 16 TRBJ2-2 TRBD1 TRBV6-6 CASSLTGGRSTGELFF TGTGCCAGCAGCCTCACAGGGGGCAGGAGCACCGGGGAGCTGTTTTTT
few 17 TRBJ2-7 TRBD2 TRBV7-2 CASSFGLRTSGRAEQYF TGTGCCAGCAGCTTCGGATTGAGGACTAGCGGGAGGGCCGAGCAGTACTTC
few 15 TRBJ2-5 TRBD2 TRBV9 CASATSGGAMETQYF TGTGCCAGCGCGACTAGCGGGGGGGCTATGGAGACCCAGTACTTC
NA 15 TRBJ2-6 NA TRBV27 CASRQLYAGANVLTF TGTGCCAGCAGACAATTGTATGCTGGGGCCAACGTCCTGACTTTC
NA 15 TRBJ2-3 TRBD1 TRBV15 CATSSDRGYTDTQYF TGTGCCACCAGCAGTGACAGGGGATACACAGATACGCAGTATTTT
NA 14 TRBJ1-5 NA TRBV3-1/TRBV3-2 CASSQVPGGGGQHF TGTGCCAGCAGCCAAGTTCCCGGGGGGGGCGGCCAGCATTTT
NA 18 TRBJ2-6 NA TRBV5-1 CASSFASARRAGANVLTF TGCGCCAGCAGCTTTGCTAGTGCCCGAAGAGCCGGGGCCAACGTCCTGACTTTC
NA 14 TRBJ2-4 TRBD1 TRBV15 CATGSRDSKNIQYF TGTGCCACCGGTTCCCGGGACAGTAAAAACATTCAGTACTTC
NA 13 TRBJ1-3 NA TRBV29-1 CSVGLSSGNTIYF TGCAGCGTTGGACTTAGCTCTGGAAACACCATATATTTT
NA 14 TRBJ1-5 NA TRBV11-3 CASSLHSPNQPQHF TGTGCCAGCAGCCTCCACAGTCCAAATCAGCCCCAGCATTTT
few 11 TRBJ2-7 TRBD2 TRBV30 CAWKRGGEQYF TGTGCCTGGAAACGGGGGGGCGAGCAGTACTTC
NA 16 TRBJ2-3 TRBD2 TRBV4-1 CASSQDARGGTDTQYF TGCGCCAGCAGCCAAGATGCCCGGGGGGGCACAGATACGCAGTATTTT
NA 17 TRBJ1-6 NA TRBV28 CASNTLGSGGDNSPLHF TGTGCCAGCAACACCCTGGGGTCGGGGGGCGATAATTCACCCCTCCACTTT
NA 14 TRBJ1-1 NA TRBV11-2 CASSFRGFNTEAFF TGTGCCAGCAGCTTTAGGGGTTTTAACACTGAAGCTTTCTTT
NA 18 TRBJ2-4 TRBD1 TRBV4-2 CASSQDLDRGLAKNIQYF TGTGCCAGCAGCCAAGATCTTGACAGGGGGCTAGCCAAAAACATTCAGTACTTC
few 16 TRBJ1-5 NA TRBV5-4 CASSRGARGSNQPQHF TGTGCCAGCAGCCGGGGAGCCAGGGGAAGCAATCAGCCCCAGCATTTT
NA 18 TRBJ1-1 NA TRBV7-9 CASTKKRMGLLGYTEAFF TGTGCCAGCACAAAAAAACGCATGGGGCTTCTGGGGTACACTGAAGCTTTCTTT
NA 12 TRBJ2-5 TRBD2 TRBV6-5 CASKASGETQYF TGTGCCAGTAAGGCTAGCGGGGAGACCCAGTACTTC
NA 16 TRBJ2-7 NA TRBV6-2/TRBV6-3 CASSYSTQDNSYEQYF TGTGCCAGCAGTTACTCTACGCAGGACAACTCCTACGAGCAGTACTTC
once 15 TRBJ1-5 NA TRBV7-2 CASSLEIFGGGPQHF TGTGCCAGCAGCTTAGAAATTTTTGGCGGCGGACCCCAGCATTTT
NA 14 TRBJ1-1 NA TRBV4-3 CASSPTTFYTEAFF TGCGCCAGCAGCCCTACCACCTTTTACACTGAAGCTTTCTTT
NA 14 TRBJ1-1 NA TRBV7-9 CASSAPTRNTEAFF TGTGCCAGCAGCGCCCCGACACGGAACACTGAAGCTTTCTTT
NA 15 TRBJ1-1 TRBD1 TRBV7-6 CASSSRQGGNTEAFF TGTGCCAGCAGCTCTCGACAGGGGGGGAACACTGAAGCTTTCTTT
few 18 TRBJ2-1 TRBD2 TRBV2 CASSDPLFWEREYNEQFF TGTGCCAGCAGTGATCCCCTTTTTTGGGAGCGGGAATACAATGAGCAGTTCTTC
NA 18 TRBJ2-6 TRBD1 TRBV5-1 CASSGRGQGRTGANVLTF TGCGCCAGCAGCGGAAGGGGACAGGGGAGAACTGGGGCCAACGTCCTGACTTTC
NA 16 TRBJ1-2 TRBD1 TRBV6-6 CASSSRDSINGYGYTF TGTGCCAGCAGTTCCCGGGACAGTATTAACGGCTATGGCTACACCTTC
NA 13 TRBJ2-7 TRBD1 TRBV7-2 CASSSMTGNEQYF TGTGCCAGCAGCTCGATGACAGGGAACGAGCAGTACTTC